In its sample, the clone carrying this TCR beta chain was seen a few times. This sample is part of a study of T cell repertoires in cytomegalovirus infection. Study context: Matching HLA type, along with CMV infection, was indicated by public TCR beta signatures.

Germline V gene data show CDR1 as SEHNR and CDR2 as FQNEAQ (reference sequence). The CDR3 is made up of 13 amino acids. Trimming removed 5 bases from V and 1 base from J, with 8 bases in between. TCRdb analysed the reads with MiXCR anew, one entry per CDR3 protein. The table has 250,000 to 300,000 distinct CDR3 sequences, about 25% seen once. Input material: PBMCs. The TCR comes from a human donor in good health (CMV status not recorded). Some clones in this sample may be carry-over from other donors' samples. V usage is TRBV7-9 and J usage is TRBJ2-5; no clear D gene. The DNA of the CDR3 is TGTGCCAGCAGCCCCGCCAGCCAAGAGACCCAGTACTTC. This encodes CASSPASQETQYF.